These T cell receptor beta chains were read from a single sample in a study of T cell responses to AZD1222 COVID-19 vaccine. TCRdb keeps only in-frame clones here, not all; method: immunoSEQ multiplex PCR. The profile shows about 160,000 clones, approximately 88% of them singletons. The starting material was peripheral blood, obtained 28 days after the second AZD1222 dose. All receptors derive from an adult who received the AZD1222 COVID-19 vaccine. The CDR3 runs from the conserved cysteine through the conserved F or W. D genes are given only for firm matches. Expanded clones get a size class; other rows say once, few or many, or leave the size out.

TRBJ1-3 | . | . | TRBV3-1/TRBV3-2 | TGTGCCAGCGCACAGCGCTCTGGAAACACCATATATTTT | CASAQRSGNTIYF
TRBJ1-6 | . | . | TRBV5-4 | TGTGCCAGCAGCTACGGGTATTCACCCCTCCACTTT | CASSYGYSPLHF
TRBJ1-4 | . | . | TRBV5-1 | TGCGCCAGCAGCTTGGCCGTGGGGGTCGGTGAAAAACTGTTTTTT | CASSLAVGVGEKLFF
TRBJ1-5 | . | . | TRBV10-3 | TGTGCCATCAGTGAGTTCCAGGGGCCTTCTGGCAATCAGCCCCAGCATTTT | CAISEFQGPSGNQPQHF
TRBJ1-2 | . | . | TRBV30 | TGTGCCTGGAGTGCGGGCCTCGATGGGAAAGCTAACTATGGCTACACCTTC | CAWSAGLDGKANYGYTF
TRBJ2-2 | . | . | TRBV7-6 | TGTGCCAGCAGCACTAACTGGGACCCGGGGACCGGGGAGCTGTTTTTT | CASSTNWDPGTGELFF
TRBJ2-1 | . | . | TRBV4-2 | TGTGCCAGCAGCCAAGAGTCATACAATGAGCAGTTCTTC | CASSQESYNEQFF
TRBJ2-7 | TRBD1 | . | TRBV15 | TGTGCCACCAGCAGCCGGGACAGGGGTTTCCACGAGCAGTACTTC | CATSSRDRGFHEQYF
TRBJ1-2 | TRBD1 | . | TRBV9 | TGTGCCAGCAGCAAACAGGGGGCGAATGGCTACACCTTC | CASSKQGANGYTF
TRBJ1-1 | . | . | TRBV7-8 | TGTGCCAGCACCGGCTGGAACACTGAAGCTTTCTTT | CASTGWNTEAFF
TRBJ2-7 | . | . | TRBV12-5 | TGTGCTAGTGGTTTGGTAACGGGGGGCGCGTTTTACGAGCAGTACTTC | CASGLVTGGAFYEQYF
TRBJ1-2 | . | . | TRBV30 | TGTGCCTGGAGTGTGACAGTTCGGGCGGGCTACACCTTC | CAWSVTVRAGYTF
TRBJ1-1 | TRBD1 | . | TRBV19 | TGTGCCAGTAGCCCCTTACAGGGGGCAGTCACTGAAGCTTTCTTT | CASSPLQGAVTEAFF
TRBJ2-5 | TRBD2 | . | TRBV6-5 | TGTGCCACCGGGTGGCGGGGGGGCTTCGAGACCCAGTACTTC | CATGWRGGFETQYF
TRBJ2-5 | . | . | TRBV2 | TGTGCCAGCATTAGGACCCAACTACCCCAAGAGACCCAGTACTTC | CASIRTQLPQETQYF
TRBJ1-1 | . | . | TRBV19 | TGTGCCAGTAGTAGGGGACAAGGGAGCACTGAAGCTTTCTTT | CASSRGQGSTEAFF
TRBJ2-2 | . | . | TRBV25-1 | TGTGCCAGCAGAGGGACCGGGGAGCTGTTTTTT | CASRGTGELFF
TRBJ1-1 | . | . | TRBV4-1 | TGCGCCAGCAGCCAAGCTCGGGACACTGAAGCTTTCTTT | CASSQARDTEAFF
TRBJ2-1 | TRBD2 | . | TRBV4-1 | TGCGCCAGCAGACCGGGACTAGCGGGGGGGATAGGCAATGAGCAGTTCTTC | CASRPGLAGGIGNEQFF
TRBJ1-1 | TRBD1 | . | TRBV6-5 | TGTGCCAGCAGTTACGAAGGGGGCGACACTGAAGCTTTCTTT | CASSYEGGDTEAFF
TRBJ2-3 | TRBD1 | . | TRBV19 | TGTGCCACCACCAGGGGGCGGACAGATACGCAGTATTTT | CATTRGRTDTQYF
TRBJ1-4 | . | . | TRBV7-9 | TGTGCCAGCAGCTTAGAAGCAGGGATCATGTGGAAACTGTTTTTT | CASSLEAGIMWKLFF
TRBJ1-1 | . | . | TRBV6-5 | TGTGCCAGCCAGGCGATCGGTGGGACTGAAGCTTTCTTT | CASQAIGGTEAFF
TRBJ1-1 | . | . | TRBV3-1/TRBV3-2 | TGTGCCAGCAGCCAATGGGTTGAGGCAACTGAAGCTTTCTTT | CASSQWVEATEAFF
TRBJ1-5 | . | . | TRBV6-4 | TGTGCCAGCAGTGACTCGGCAGGTAATCAGCCCCAGCATTTT | CASSDSAGNQPQHF
TRBJ1-2 | . | . | TRBV3-1/TRBV3-2 | TGTGCCAGCAGCCAAGGACCCGATGTAGGCTACACCTTC | CASSQGPDVGYTF
TRBJ2-2 | TRBD1 | . | TRBV30 | TGTGCCTGGTACCAGACAGGGCTCTCGGGGGAGCTGTTTTTT | CAWYQTGLSGELFF
TRBJ1-1 | . | . | TRBV21-1 | TGTGCCAGCACCCCGGGACATATGAACACTGAAGCTTTCTTT | CASTPGHMNTEAFF
TRBJ2-1 | . | . | TRBV12-5 | TGTGCTAGTGGTCCCCCAGTTGGAGGGGTTACCAATGAGCAGTTCTTC | CASGPPVGGVTNEQFF
TRBJ2-5 | . | . | TRBV6-5 | TGTGCCAGCAGGGGCACGATGTACCAAGAGACCCAGTACTTC | CASRGTMYQETQYF
TRBJ2-7 | TRBD1 | . | TRBV4-2 | TGTGCCAGCAGCCAAGTGAGGGACAGCTCCTACGAGCAGTACTTC | CASSQVRDSSYEQYF
TRBJ2-5 | . | . | TRBV7-9 | TGTGCCAGCAGCTTACGTTTAGGAGAGAAAGAGACCCAGTACTTC | CASSLRLGEKETQYF
TRBJ2-7 | . | . | TRBV21-1 | TGTGCCAGCAGCTCTCTCAAAGGGGCAGGGGACGGATACTACGAGCAGTACTTC | CASSSLKGAGDGYYEQYF
TRBJ1-2 | . | . | TRBV4-1 | TGCGCCAGCAGCCACCCCACCTGGGCGACGGGCTATGGCTACACCTTC | CASSHPTWATGYGYTF
TRBJ1-4 | . | . | TRBV15 | TGTGCCACCAGCAGAGGGGACGGAATTAATGAAAAACTGTTTTTT | CATSRGDGINEKLFF
TRBJ1-4 | . | . | TRBV4-1 | TGCGCCAGCAGCCAAGGTTCAGCGATAGGGAATGAAAAACTGTTTTTT | CASSQGSAIGNEKLFF
TRBJ1-3 | . | once | TRBV30 | TGTGCCTGGAGCCCCAGGGGAAACACCATATATTTT | CAWSPRGNTIYF
TRBJ1-5 | TRBD1 | . | TRBV6-5 | TGTGCCAGCAGCCGAGACAGGGTTAGCAATCAGCCCCAGCATTTT | CASSRDRVSNQPQHF
TRBJ1-2 | . | . | TRBV25-1 | TGTGCCAGCAGTGAGGGCAGGGTAGGCTACACCTTC | CASSEGRVGYTF
TRBJ2-3 | . | . | TRBV7-2 | TGTGCCAGCAGCATTAGGGCAGTTCCAGATACGCAGTATTTT | CASSIRAVPDTQYF
TRBJ2-4 | TRBD2 | once | TRBV20-1 | TGCAGTGTGGGAGGGAGGGGCATTCAGTACTTC | CSVGGRGIQYF
TRBJ1-6 | . | . | TRBV6-5 | TGTGCCAGCAGTTACCTAGAAGTGGGTAGCCTCCACTTT | CASSYLEVGSLHF